Given below is one TCR beta chain in context. V lost 4 bases to trimming and J lost 3 bases, with 11 bases between them. Germline V lookup: CDR1 SGDLS, CDR2 YYNGEE. The length of the CDR3 is 13 residues. The sample is drawn from a study of blood T cell repertoires in COVID-19. The overall study: Acute and convalescent COVID-19 specimens originated in the United States, Italy and Spain. In each case, the material was cDNA or gDNA derived from T cells, B-cell-depleted T cells, or PBMCs.

In the original processing: Amplifying reference gene primers gave estimates of nucleated cell counts. Sequencing was performed with immunoSEQ multiplex PCR; in TCRdb, only in-frame clones are kept and a portion is missing. V and J calls and clone size are as listed in that table; D and trimming were resolved from the DNA. Here the sample spans under 200,000 clones, roughly four fifths being singletons. This TCR was sampled from a human donor in a cohort sampled during active COVID-19. The chain recombines TRBV9 with TRBJ2-7; tentative D call: TRBD1 (6 bases). Sample: peripheral blood. CDR3 loop: CASSPLQGYEQYF. CDR3 nucleotides: TGTGCCAGCAGCCCCCTACAGGGCTACGAGCAGTACTTC.